This T cell receptor beta chain was profiled in a study of blood T cell repertoires in COVID-19. As for the study in general: PBMCs, B-cell-depleted T cells, or T cells provided the cDNA or gDNA that made up the material.

The data were produced by immunoSEQ multiplex PCR, yet TCRdb's version contains in-frame clones alone and is incomplete. Altogether 60,000 or so clones are present, about four fifths being singletons, with the ten largest covering approximately 18%. There are 16 residues in the CDR3. Germline V gene lookup returns CDR1 MNHEY and CDR2 SVGEGT. V lost 4 bases and J 4 bases, leaving 19 bases between the germline ends. One Seattle source followed patients from active infection through their disease course. This chain connects TRBV6-2 or TRBV6-3 to TRBJ1-2, with D perhaps TRBD1 (6 bases). Sequencing input: peripheral blood. The source is a man aged 30 to 45 with COVID-19, enrolled during active disease. The CDR3 DNA is TGTGCCAGCAGTTCCCCCAGTACAGGGATGATCTATGGCTACACCTTC. The encoded protein is CASSSPSTGMIYGYTF.